These 24 T cell receptor beta chains came from one sample sequenced in a study of T and B cells in COVID-19 patients. BIOMED2 TRB-A/B primer pools were used in multiplex TRB PCR. TCRdb recomputed calls from the multiplex PCR reads with MiXCR, one row per CDR3 protein. This table holds some 5,000 distinct CDR3 sequences, 30% to 40% found once. Each TRB amplification used 250-500 ng of genomic DNA from blood. The sample taken for sequencing was blood. Receptors were obtained from a human donor who had recovered from COVID-19.

J is TRBJ1-5 and V is TRBV19; TRBD1 matches 7 bases. CDR1 and CDR2 from the germline V gene are LNHDA and SQIVND (reference sequence). The V and J ends lost 7 bases and 11 bases, in that order; junction bases with no gene match: 20. CDR3 size: 16 residues. The CDR3 DNA follows: TGTGCCAGTACGCCCGGGAGGACAGGTCGGAGGTTGGCCCAGCATTTT. Protein product: CASTPGRTGRRLAQHF.

CDR3 coding DNA: TGCAGTGCCCAACCGTCCCTAGCGCCTTACAATGAGCAGTTCTTC. Residues: CSAQPSLAPYNEQFF. The rearrangement uses TRBV20-1 and TRBJ2-1; perhaps TRBD2 as D (6 bases). The CDR3 length is 15 residues. V was cut by 6 bases and J by 4 bases, with 19 bases left in between. Germline-derived CDR1 and CDR2 are DFQATT and SNEGSKA (reference sequence).

The genes are TRBV20-1 and TRBJ2-6; possibly TRBD1 for D (5 bases). This CDR3 is 14 amino acids long. Trimming removed 3 bases from V and 4 bases from J, with 10 bases in between. Germline V gene sequence: CDR1 DFQATT, CDR2 SNEGSKA (reference sequence). This CDR3 is CSASQGPGANVLTF. CDR3 bases: TGCAGTGCTAGTCAGGGTCCCGGGGCCAACGTCCTGACTTTC.

This clonotype was seen only a few times. The rearrangement uses TRBV19 and TRBJ2-7, with TRBD1 matching over 10 bases. The CDR3 is 13 residues long. CDR1 LNHDA and CDR2 SQIVND come from the germline V gene (reference sequence). J gave up 5 bases and V 5 bases, and 3 bases lay outside the gene matches. The CDR3 loop is CASSRDRGDEQYF. The CDR3 nucleotides read TGTGCCAGTAGTCGGGACAGGGGTGACGAGCAGTACTTC.

This chain links TRBV6-1 with TRBJ2-1, with 10 bases fitting TRBD2. Trimming took 7 bases from V and 2 from J; bases not matched to a gene: 8. The CDR3 spans 16 residues. Germline CDR1 MNHNS, CDR2 SASEGT. The DNA for the CDR3 is TGTGCCAGCACGACCAGGACTAGCGGAGCCTACAATGAGCAGTTCTTC. Protein: CASTTRTSGAYNEQFF.

The chain is built from TRBV20-1 and TRBJ2-1; D is unclear. This CDR3 region has 15 residues. Trimming removed 6 bases at V and 10 bases at J, with 25 bases between. Per the germline V gene, CDR1 is DFQATT and CDR2 is SNEGSKA (reference sequence). The chain's CDR3 is CSALKDRHGILEQFF. CDR3 DNA: TGCAGTGCGCTTAAGGACCGCCACGGAATTCTAGAGCAGTTCTTC.

The V and J genes are TRBV30 and TRBJ1-1; tentative D call: TRBD1 (6 bases). Trimming removed 4 bases at V and 4 bases at J, with 13 bases between. The length of the CDR3 is 13 residues. Germline V gene data show CDR1 as GTSNPN and CDR2 as SVGIG (reference sequence). CDR3 DNA: TGTGCCTGGACGCGAGGGGGGAGCACTGAAGCTTTCTTT. Protein product: CAWTRGGSTEAFF.

The V gene is TRBV4-2, the J gene TRBJ2-1, with 7 positions matching TRBD2. This CDR3 is built from 16 residues. Germline V CDR1 and CDR2: LGHNA, YNFKEQ. With 0 bases clipped from V and 9 bases from J, the junction kept 11 bases outside the gene matches. The CDR3 here is CASSQETGGLLGEQFF. CDR3 DNA sequence: TGTGCCAGCAGCCAAGAGACGGGAGGACTCTTGGGTGAGCAGTTCTTC.

Only a few counts were recorded for this clonotype. J is TRBJ2-3 and V is TRBV5-1; D is ambiguous. V lost 4 bases to trimming and J lost 2 bases, with 8 bases between them. CDR3 length: 13 residues. Germline CDR1 SGHRS, CDR2 YFSETQ. CDR3 protein: CASSEIPTDTQYF. The DNA of the CDR3 is TGCGCCAGCAGCGAGATCCCCACAGATACGCAGTATTTT.

This clonotype is medium-sized by share. This sequence joins TRBV6-4 and TRBJ2-3; the match to TRBD2 covers 9 bases. J gave up 1 base and V 3 bases, and 5 bases lay outside the gene matches. CDR1 MRHNA and CDR2 SNTAGT come from the germline V gene. This CDR3 is 16 amino acids long. The CDR3 region is CASSDIAGVGTDTQYF. The DNA of the CDR3 is TGTGCCAGCAGTGATATAGCGGGAGTGGGCACAGATACGCAGTATTTT.

Only a few counts were recorded for this clonotype. This rearrangement joins TRBV30 to TRBJ1-2, with 8 bases fitting TRBD1. Germline-derived CDR1 and CDR2 are GTSNPN and SVGIG (reference sequence). J gave up 8 bases and V 5 bases, and 4 bases lay outside the gene matches. This CDR3 is built from 11 residues. CDR3 loop: CAWDRGYGYTF. CDR3 in DNA: TGTGCCTGGGACAGGGGTTACGGCTACACCTTC.

This chain uses TRBV7-2 with TRBJ2-2; the D gene is possibly TRBD1 (7 bases). The CDR3 is 16 residues long. CDR1 is SGHTA and CDR2 is FQGNSA in the germline V gene. The V and J ends lost 5 bases and 7 bases respectively, with 20 bases between them. The CDR3 spells CASSGRDSLSIGELFF. In DNA form, the CDR3 reads TGTGCCAGCAGCGGGCGGGACAGTCTAAGCATCGGGGAGCTGTTTTTT.

There are a few counts of this clonotype. The gene calls are TRBV19 and TRBJ2-7; 10 nucleotides agree with TRBD1. The germline V gene encodes CDR1 LNHDA and CDR2 SQIVND (reference sequence). This CDR3 is 15 amino acids long. V lost 0 bases, J lost 6 bases, and 5 bases stayed unmatched. The CDR3 loop reads CASSIDETGGFEQYF. CDR3 in DNA: TGTGCCAGTAGTATAGACGAGACAGGGGGCTTCGAGCAGTACTTC.

The rearrangement uses TRBV30 and TRBJ2-1; 9 bases are shared with TRBD2. The junction had 1 base not matched to a gene; V was cut back by 3 bases and J by 4 bases. Germline loops: CDR1 GTSNPN, CDR2 SVGIG (reference sequence). The CDR3 sequence is 13 residues long. The CDR3 loop reads CAWRTSGYNEQFF. In nucleotides, the CDR3 is TGTGCCTGGAGGACTAGCGGATACAATGAGCAGTTCTTC.

This clonotype was counted between two and nine times. This chain links TRBV29-1 with TRBJ1-1; 9 nucleotides agree with TRBD1. The CDR3 consists of 14 residues. V shed 5 bases, J shed 4 bases, and the junction held 8 bases outside the gene matches. Germline V gene sequence: CDR1 SQVTM, CDR2 ANQGSEA. The chain's CDR3 is CSVYPTGGSTEAFF. CDR3 coding DNA: TGCAGCGTTTACCCGACAGGGGGGAGCACTGAAGCTTTCTTT.

The V and J genes are TRBV20-1 and TRBJ2-1, with TRBD2 matching over 10 bases. The CDR3 spans 14 residues. Germline-derived CDR1 and CDR2 are DFQATT and SNEGSKA (reference sequence). Trimming took 5 bases from V and 9 from J; bases not matched to a gene: 10. CDR3 DNA: TGCAGTGCTTCCCTAGCGGGAGACCGGGGTGAGCAGTTCTTC. Its translation is CSASLAGDRGEQFF.

This chain joins TRBV6-2 or TRBV6-3 and TRBJ1-5; D remains ambiguous. Looked up from germline, CDR1 is MNHEY and CDR2 is SVGEGT. This CDR3 has 16 amino acids. Trimming stripped 5 bases from V and 0 bases from J, with 14 bases between. As DNA, the CDR3 is TGTGCCAGCAGTAAGAGGAGTGGGTATAGCAATCAGCCCCAGCATTTT. As protein: CASSKRSGYSNQPQHF.

The rearrangement links TRBV5-4 to TRBJ2-3; the match to TRBD2 covers 7 bases. CDR3 size: 17 residues. The V and J ends lost 0 bases and 2 bases, in that order; junction bases with no gene match: 9. Germline V gives CDR1 SGHNT, CDR2 YYREEE (reference sequence). The CDR3 loop reads CASSLVGGSSFTDTQYF. In DNA form, the CDR3 reads TGTGCCAGCAGCTTGGTTGGCGGGAGTTCTTTCACAGATACGCAGTATTTT.

This clonotype was seen a few times. The V gene is TRBV10-3, the J gene TRBJ2-1; D is uncertain. CDR3 length equals 13 residues. The germline V and J ends were trimmed by 3 bases and 8 bases, with 11 bases remaining between them. Germline values: CDR1 ENHRY, CDR2 SYGVKD. The CDR3 DNA reads as TGTGCCATCAGTGACTCGTGGGGTTATGAGCAGTTCTTC. Protein sequence: CAISDSWGYEQFF.

By share, this clonotype ranks as medium-sized. The rearrangement joins TRBV6-5 to TRBJ2-3; TRBD1 aligns across 8 bases. This CDR3 spans 15 amino acids. The germline V gene encodes CDR1 MNHEY and CDR2 SVGAGI. The V segment lost 5 bases and the J segment 5 bases; nucleotides outside the gene matches: 9. CDR3 DNA sequence: TGTGCCAGCAGTGGACAGGGCGATGCTCAAGATACGCAGTATTTT. Protein: CASSGQGDAQDTQYF.

The rearrangement links TRBV6-2 or TRBV6-3 to TRBJ1-6; D unresolved. In germline, CDR1 is MNHEY, CDR2 SVGEGT. Trimming left V 5 bases short and J 2 bases short, with 13 bases between. This CDR3 has 16 residues. The CDR3 is CASSLIEDPYNSPLHF. DNA of the CDR3: TGTGCCAGCAGTCTTATCGAGGATCCCTATAATTCACCCCTCCACTTT.

The chain employs TRBV12-3 or TRBV12-4 and TRBJ2-2; D perhaps matches TRBD1 (6 bases). This CDR3 is 16 amino acids long. The V and J ends lost 8 bases and 0 bases respectively, with 16 bases between them. CDR3 region: CASPRADRANTGELFF. The CDR3 coding sequence is TGTGCCAGCCCCCGGGCGGACAGAGCGAACACCGGGGAGCTGTTTTTT.

By share, this clonotype counts as medium-sized. The chain combines TRBV29-1 with TRBJ1-4; unclear D gene. CDR1 is SQVTM and CDR2 is ANQGSEA in the germline V gene. V lost 7 bases, J lost 0 bases, and 15 bases lay in between. This CDR3 contains 15 residues. CDR3 loop: CSARGSGATNEKLFF. DNA of the CDR3: TGCAGCGCCAGAGGCTCTGGCGCAACTAATGAAAAACTGTTTTTT.

Regarding this clonotype: One end of the junction varies from germline; a read error may be responsible. The V and J genes are TRBV5-6 and TRBJ2-2; a weak D match, TRBD2 (6 bases). CDR3 length: 16 residues. Germline V gene sequence: CDR1 SGHDT, CDR2 YYEEEE. The CDR3 loop reads CASSTIVGEDTWELFF. DNA of the CDR3: TGTGCCAGCAGCACCATCGTCGGGGAGGACACCTGGGAGCTGTTTTTT.